This is a list of T cell receptor beta chains from one sample in a study of blood T cell repertoires in COVID-19. Assay used: immunoSEQ multiplex PCR; TCRdb lists only in-frame clones, some missing. Here the sample spans roughly 430,000 clones, about 88% being singletons. The sample consisted of PBMCs or T cells enriched from blood (not recorded which). These receptors came from a woman aged 18 to 35 who had been exposed to COVID-19. The CDR3 runs from the conserved cysteine through the conserved F or W. The order of the fields is CDR3 protein, CDR3 DNA, V gene, clone size, D gene, CDR3 length, J gene. D genes are given only for firm matches. Only some rows state a clone size, as once, few, many or a class for expanded clones.

CDR3aa: CASSDRGYEQYF
CDR3nt: TGCGCCAGCAGTGACAGGGGCTACGAGCAGTACTTC
v_gene: TRBV10-1
abundance: .
d_gene: .
len: 12
j_gene: TRBJ2-7

CDR3aa: CASSGDRVSYNEQFF
CDR3nt: TGTGCCAGCAGTGGGGACAGGGTAAGCTACAATGAGCAGTTCTTC
v_gene: TRBV2
abundance: .
d_gene: TRBD1
len: 15
j_gene: TRBJ2-1

CDR3aa: CATGQGGETQYF
CDR3nt: TGTGCCACGGGACAGGGCGGGGAGACCCAGTACTTC
v_gene: TRBV10-3
abundance: .
d_gene: TRBD1
len: 12
j_gene: TRBJ2-5

CDR3aa: CASSQATGGWETQYF
CDR3nt: TGCGCCAGCAGCCAGGCAACAGGGGGCTGGGAGACCCAGTACTTC
v_gene: TRBV4-1
abundance: .
d_gene: TRBD1
len: 15
j_gene: TRBJ2-5

CDR3aa: CASSLGGGTIDYGYTF
CDR3nt: TGTGCCAGCAGTTTAGGAGGTGGTACCATCGACTATGGCTACACCTTC
v_gene: TRBV27
abundance: .
d_gene: .
len: 16
j_gene: TRBJ1-2

CDR3aa: CASSFLSQPQHF
CDR3nt: TGTGCCAGCAGTTTTCTAAGCCAGCCCCAGCATTTT
v_gene: TRBV28
abundance: once
d_gene: .
len: 12
j_gene: TRBJ1-5

CDR3aa: CATSDWSRSSYNEQFF
CDR3nt: TGTGCCACCAGTGATTGGTCGCGGAGCTCCTACAATGAGCAGTTCTTC
v_gene: TRBV24-1
abundance: .
d_gene: .
len: 16
j_gene: TRBJ2-1

CDR3aa: CSVERSLGTGPTGELFF
CDR3nt: TGCAGCGTTGAACGCTCCTTGGGGACAGGGCCGACCGGGGAGCTGTTTTTT
v_gene: TRBV29-1
abundance: .
d_gene: TRBD1
len: 17
j_gene: TRBJ2-2

CDR3aa: CSVAPLAGEETQYF
CDR3nt: TGCAGCGTTGCCCCACTAGCGGGAGAAGAGACCCAGTACTTC
v_gene: TRBV29-1
abundance: .
d_gene: TRBD2
len: 14
j_gene: TRBJ2-5

CDR3aa: CASSSRTWAGVSEQYF
CDR3nt: TGTGCCAGCAGCTCCCGGACTTGGGCGGGAGTATCCGAGCAGTACTTC
v_gene: TRBV11-2
abundance: .
d_gene: TRBD2
len: 16
j_gene: TRBJ2-7

CDR3aa: CASTAGRVFNEKLFF
CDR3nt: TGTGCCAGTACCGCGGGACGAGTTTTTAATGAAAAACTGTTTTTT
v_gene: TRBV19
abundance: .
d_gene: .
len: 15
j_gene: TRBJ1-4

CDR3aa: CASSQPTGRSSYEQYF
CDR3nt: TGTGCCAGCAGCCAACCGACAGGGAGGAGCTCCTACGAGCAGTACTTC
v_gene: TRBV5-8
abundance: .
d_gene: .
len: 16
j_gene: TRBJ2-7

CDR3aa: CASSRLVIEQFF
CDR3nt: TGTGCCAGCAGTCGACTAGTCATTGAGCAGTTCTTC
v_gene: TRBV2
abundance: once
d_gene: .
len: 12
j_gene: TRBJ2-1

CDR3aa: CASRAGQGKNIQYF
CDR3nt: TGTGCCAGCAGGGCGGGACAGGGCAAAAACATTCAGTACTTC
v_gene: TRBV6-5
abundance: .
d_gene: TRBD1
len: 14
j_gene: TRBJ2-4

CDR3aa: CALGGFDEQYF
CDR3nt: TGTGCCCTGGGGGGGTTCGACGAGCAGTACTTC
v_gene: TRBV28
abundance: .
d_gene: TRBD2
len: 11
j_gene: TRBJ2-7

CDR3aa: CASSQDGPDMQGSSPLHF
CDR3nt: TGCGCCAGCAGCCAAGATGGACCCGACATGCAGGGAAGTTCACCCCTCCACTTT
v_gene: TRBV4-1
abundance: .
d_gene: .
len: 18
j_gene: TRBJ1-6

CDR3aa: CASSLGMGTANYGYTF
CDR3nt: TGTGCCAGCAGCTTAGGCATGGGGACAGCTAACTATGGCTACACCTTC
v_gene: TRBV7-9
abundance: .
d_gene: TRBD1
len: 16
j_gene: TRBJ1-2

CDR3aa: CASSPGLSQETQYF
CDR3nt: TGTGCCAGCTCCCCGGGACTTTCCCAAGAGACCCAGTACTTC
v_gene: TRBV18
abundance: .
d_gene: .
len: 14
j_gene: TRBJ2-5

CDR3aa: CASSRQGTSGHEQYF
CDR3nt: TGCGCCAGCAGCAGACAAGGGACTAGCGGACACGAGCAGTACTTC
v_gene: TRBV5-1
abundance: .
d_gene: TRBD2
len: 15
j_gene: TRBJ2-7

CDR3aa: CASSSPGAITDTQYF
CDR3nt: TGTGCCAGCAGTTCACCAGGGGCGATCACAGATACGCAGTATTTT
v_gene: TRBV27
abundance: .
d_gene: .
len: 15
j_gene: TRBJ2-3

CDR3aa: CASSDMNTGELFF
CDR3nt: TGTGCCAGCAGTGACATGAACACCGGGGAGCTGTTTTTT
v_gene: TRBV7-8
abundance: .
d_gene: .
len: 13
j_gene: TRBJ2-2

CDR3aa: CASSLAGPYNEQFF
CDR3nt: TGTGCCAGCAGCTTAGCGGGGCCCTACAATGAGCAGTTCTTC
v_gene: TRBV7-9
abundance: .
d_gene: .
len: 14
j_gene: TRBJ2-1

CDR3aa: CASSDSIDRGSDTQYF
CDR3nt: TGTGCCAGCAGTGACTCGATAGACAGGGGGTCAGATACGCAGTATTTT
v_gene: TRBV6-4
abundance: .
d_gene: TRBD1
len: 16
j_gene: TRBJ2-3

CDR3aa: CASSLLATRDRVSGGLYF
CDR3nt: TGTGCCAGCAGCCTTCTGGCCACCCGAGACAGGGTTTCGGGTGGTCTTTATTTT
v_gene: TRBV7-9
abundance: once
d_gene: TRBD1
len: 18
j_gene: TRBJ1-5

CDR3aa: CASSVEDRGTHEQYF
CDR3nt: TGTGCCAGCAGCGTAGAAGATAGGGGCACACACGAGCAGTACTTC
v_gene: TRBV9
abundance: once
d_gene: .
len: 15
j_gene: TRBJ2-7

CDR3aa: CASSLVTGTYNEQFF
CDR3nt: TGCGCCAGCAGCTTGGTTACAGGGACCTACAATGAGCAGTTCTTC
v_gene: TRBV5-1
abundance: .
d_gene: .
len: 15
j_gene: TRBJ2-1

CDR3aa: CASSYTVTGVEQYF
CDR3nt: TGTGCCAGCAGTTATACCGTGACAGGGGTCGAGCAGTACTTC
v_gene: TRBV6-5
abundance: .
d_gene: TRBD1
len: 14
j_gene: TRBJ2-7

CDR3aa: CASSSGTHPYNEQFF
CDR3nt: TGTGCCAGCAGCTCCGGGACTCACCCCTACAATGAGCAGTTCTTC
v_gene: TRBV7-6
abundance: .
d_gene: .
len: 15
j_gene: TRBJ2-1

CDR3aa: CASTQGGNYGYTF
CDR3nt: TGTGCCAGCACCCAAGGAGGAAACTATGGCTACACCTTC
v_gene: TRBV12-3/TRBV12-4
abundance: .
d_gene: .
len: 13
j_gene: TRBJ1-2

CDR3aa: CASSTRQKYNEQFF
CDR3nt: TGTGCCAGCAGTACCCGACAGAAATACAATGAGCAGTTCTTC
v_gene: TRBV6-5
abundance: .
d_gene: .
len: 14
j_gene: TRBJ2-1

CDR3aa: CASSPPGGYEQYF
CDR3nt: TGTGCCAGCTCACCACCCGGGGGGTACGAGCAGTACTTC
v_gene: TRBV18
abundance: .
d_gene: TRBD2
len: 13
j_gene: TRBJ2-7

CDR3aa: CAGQKDRNTGELFF
CDR3nt: TGTGCCGGCCAGAAAGACAGGAACACCGGGGAGCTGTTTTTT
v_gene: TRBV19
abundance: .
d_gene: .
len: 14
j_gene: TRBJ2-2

CDR3aa: CASSSTSGGTDTQYF
CDR3nt: TGTGCCAGCAGCTCGACTAGCGGGGGCACAGATACGCAGTATTTT
v_gene: TRBV5-4
abundance: once
d_gene: TRBD2
len: 15
j_gene: TRBJ2-3

CDR3aa: CASSQVIWSSYNEQFF
CDR3nt: TGCGCCAGCAGCCAAGTTATCTGGAGCTCCTACAATGAGCAGTTCTTC
v_gene: TRBV4-1
abundance: .
d_gene: .
len: 16
j_gene: TRBJ2-1

CDR3aa: CASMRAYSNQPQHF
CDR3nt: TGTGCCAGCATGAGAGCCTATAGCAATCAGCCCCAGCATTTT
v_gene: TRBV28
abundance: .
d_gene: .
len: 14
j_gene: TRBJ1-5

CDR3aa: CASSKQGAGELFF
CDR3nt: TGTGCCAGCAGCAAACAGGGCGCCGGGGAGCTGTTTTTT
v_gene: TRBV5-4
abundance: .
d_gene: .
len: 13
j_gene: TRBJ2-2

CDR3aa: CASSLSSGTGVRGYTF
CDR3nt: TGTGCCAGCAGTTTATCATCCGGGACAGGGGTGCGCGGCTACACCTTC
v_gene: TRBV28
abundance: .
d_gene: TRBD1
len: 16
j_gene: TRBJ1-2

CDR3aa: CASSYSTGILSYEQYF
CDR3nt: TGTGCCAGCAGTTACTCGACAGGGATCCTCTCCTACGAGCAGTACTTC
v_gene: TRBV6-5
abundance: .
d_gene: TRBD1
len: 16
j_gene: TRBJ2-7

CDR3aa: CASTLASPSETQYF
CDR3nt: TGTGCCAGCACCTTAGCGTCCCCCTCCGAGACCCAGTACTTC
v_gene: TRBV7-9
abundance: .
d_gene: .
len: 14
j_gene: TRBJ2-5

CDR3aa: CASSSTSGGYEQYF
CDR3nt: TGTGCCAGCAGTTCGACTAGCGGGGGCTACGAGCAGTACTTC
v_gene: TRBV27
abundance: .
d_gene: TRBD2
len: 14
j_gene: TRBJ2-7

CDR3aa: CASSPGGTGANVLTF
CDR3nt: TGTGCCAGCAGTCCAGGGGGCACTGGGGCCAACGTCCTGACTTTC
v_gene: TRBV2
abundance: .
d_gene: TRBD1
len: 15
j_gene: TRBJ2-6

CDR3aa: CASSPGPTTGGDPNYGYTF
CDR3nt: TGTGCCAGCAGTCCCGGGCCCACGACAGGGGGCGACCCTAACTATGGCTACACCTTC
v_gene: TRBV28
abundance: .
d_gene: TRBD1
len: 19
j_gene: TRBJ1-2

CDR3aa: CAGGRGSTEAFF
CDR3nt: TGTGCCGGCGGGAGGGGATCCACTGAAGCTTTCTTT
v_gene: TRBV30
abundance: .
d_gene: .
len: 12
j_gene: TRBJ1-1

CDR3aa: CASSSGTGTTYEQYF
CDR3nt: TGTGCCAGTTCTTCCGGGACAGGGACAACCTACGAGCAGTACTTC
v_gene: TRBV6-8
abundance: .
d_gene: TRBD1
len: 15
j_gene: TRBJ2-7

CDR3aa: CASSLTGSGNTEAFF
CDR3nt: TGTGCCAGCTCGCTCACAGGGAGCGGGAACACTGAAGCTTTCTTT
v_gene: TRBV18
abundance: .
d_gene: .
len: 15
j_gene: TRBJ1-1

CDR3aa: CASSHTTVRAAGTSGRAGELFF
CDR3nt: TGTGCCAGCAGCCATACCACGGTTAGGGCCGCCGGGACTAGCGGGAGAGCCGGGGAGCTGTTTTTT
v_gene: TRBV4-2
abundance: .
d_gene: TRBD2
len: 22
j_gene: TRBJ2-2

CDR3aa: CASRQQGVGYEQYF
CDR3nt: TGTGCCAGCAGACAACAGGGGGTCGGCTACGAGCAGTACTTC
v_gene: TRBV28
abundance: .
d_gene: TRBD1
len: 14
j_gene: TRBJ2-7

CDR3aa: CAWSRGTGELFF
CDR3nt: TGTGCCTGGAGTCGGGGAACCGGGGAGCTGTTTTTT
v_gene: TRBV30
abundance: .
d_gene: .
len: 12
j_gene: TRBJ2-2

CDR3aa: CASSLAGLAGHNEQFF
CDR3nt: TGCGCCAGCAGCTTGGCGGGACTAGCGGGGCACAATGAGCAGTTCTTC
v_gene: TRBV5-1
abundance: .
d_gene: TRBD2
len: 16
j_gene: TRBJ2-1

CDR3aa: CASSPWEAQETQYF
CDR3nt: TGCGCCAGCAGCCCCTGGGAGGCGCAAGAGACCCAGTACTTC
v_gene: TRBV4-1
abundance: .
d_gene: .
len: 14
j_gene: TRBJ2-5

CDR3aa: CASSFPTRTSGTTDTQYF
CDR3nt: TGTGCCAGCAGTTTCCCAACCAGGACTAGCGGGACTACAGATACGCAGTATTTT
v_gene: TRBV28
abundance: few
d_gene: TRBD2
len: 18
j_gene: TRBJ2-3

CDR3aa: CASSTCQGTYGYTF
CDR3nt: TGTGCCAGCAGCACTTGTCAGGGGACCTACGGCTACACCTTC
v_gene: TRBV21-1
abundance: .
d_gene: .
len: 14
j_gene: TRBJ1-2

CDR3aa: CATSDLGPGQGNTGELFF
CDR3nt: TGTGCCACCAGTGATTTAGGACCGGGACAGGGGAACACCGGGGAGCTGTTTTTT
v_gene: TRBV24-1
abundance: .
d_gene: TRBD1
len: 18
j_gene: TRBJ2-2

CDR3aa: CASLAASYEQYF
CDR3nt: TGTGCCAGCTTAGCGGCCTCCTACGAGCAGTACTTC
v_gene: TRBV28
abundance: .
d_gene: .
len: 12
j_gene: TRBJ2-7

CDR3aa: CASSLGHDTYEQYF
CDR3nt: TGTGCCAGCAGCTTAGGACACGATACCTACGAGCAGTACTTC
v_gene: TRBV7-9
abundance: .
d_gene: .
len: 14
j_gene: TRBJ2-7

CDR3aa: CASSLADLRVHGYTF
CDR3nt: TGTGCCAGCAGCTTGGCTGACCTGAGGGTACATGGCTACACCTTC
v_gene: TRBV5-5
abundance: .
d_gene: .
len: 15
j_gene: TRBJ1-2

CDR3aa: CASRTTGGLSPLHF
CDR3nt: TGTGCCAGCAGAACTACAGGGGGCCTTTCACCCCTCCACTTT
v_gene: TRBV6-5
abundance: once
d_gene: TRBD1
len: 14
j_gene: TRBJ1-6

CDR3aa: CASSLSRSSGNTIYF
CDR3nt: TGTGCCAGCAGTTTATCGAGGAGCTCTGGAAACACCATATATTTT
v_gene: TRBV28
abundance: few
d_gene: .
len: 15
j_gene: TRBJ1-3

CDR3aa: CASSLSGGSSYNEQFF
CDR3nt: TGTGCCAGCAGTTTATCGGGAGGAAGCTCCTACAATGAGCAGTTCTTC
v_gene: TRBV28
abundance: .
d_gene: TRBD2
len: 16
j_gene: TRBJ2-1

CDR3aa: CASSHWTGMNTEAFF
CDR3nt: TGCGCCAGCAGCCACTGGACAGGGATGAACACTGAAGCTTTCTTT
v_gene: TRBV4-3
abundance: .
d_gene: TRBD1
len: 15
j_gene: TRBJ1-1